One sample yielded the 20 T cell receptor beta chains listed below, sequenced in a study of cytomegalovirus exposure and HLA in healthy donors. This PCR relied on a set of 60 Vbeta primers and 13 Jbeta primers. The method was immunoSEQ multiplex PCR; TCRdb's version includes in-frame clones alone and lacks a portion of them. Of some 190,000 clones listed, 70% to 80% are singletons. Sequencing was carried out using PBMCs. These receptors originate from a man aged 18 to 29 in good health and CMV-seronegative.

The chain uses TRBV29-1 and TRBJ1-1; D might be TRBD1 (5 bases). CDR3 length equals 10 residues. Between the trimmed V and J ends, which lost 7 bases and 6 bases, there was a span of 9 bases. Germline CDR1 reads SQVTM; CDR2 reads ANQGSEA. The CDR3 loop reads CSAGGSEAFF. The CDR3 bases are TGCAGCGCTGGGGGGTCTGAAGCTTTCTTT.

This clone is a singleton in its sample. The chain is built from TRBV27 and TRBJ1-1, with 7 bases aligning to TRBD1. V gave up 8 bases and J gave up 10 bases; unmatched junction bases: 10. Germline lookup yields CDR1 MNHEY and CDR2 SMNVEV (reference sequence). The CDR3 has 12 residues. This CDR3 reads CASANRGYVAFF. Here the CDR3 DNA reads TGTGCCAGCGCCAACAGGGGTTACGTAGCTTTCTTT.

This chain uses TRBV7-2 with TRBJ2-3; the match to TRBD2 covers 7 bases. The germline V gene has CDR1 SGHTA and CDR2 FQGNSA. J lost 6 bases, V lost 10 bases, and 10 bases had no gene match. The CDR3 has 13 residues. As DNA, the CDR3 is TGTGCCACCCGGGAGGAGGCCCCCGATACGCAGTATTTT. Protein product: CATREEAPDTQYF.

CDR3 sequence reads: CAWSVLRTSGRVTDTQYF. The CDR3 nucleotides are TGTGCCTGGAGTGTACTTCGGACTAGCGGGAGGGTCACAGATACGCAGTATTTT. This chain connects TRBV30 to TRBJ2-3; TRBD2 agrees at 15 bases. Trimming at V came to 0 bases and at J to 2 bases, leaving 6 bases not matched to a gene. The CDR3 loop spans 18 amino acids. CDR1 is GTSNPN and CDR2 is SVGIG in the germline V gene (reference sequence).

This chain connects TRBV23-1 to TRBJ1-5; 7 bases are a match to TRBD1. TRBV23-1 is classed as an ORF, of uncertain function. V lost 7 bases and J lost 1; bases outside the gene matches: 19. The CDR3 length is 19 residues. The CDR3 protein is CASNLRPRDSSGSNQPQHF. The CDR3 coding sequence is TGCGCCAGCAACCTCCGACCCCGGGACAGCTCAGGGAGCAATCAGCCCCAGCATTTT.

Regarding this clone: At one of its ends the junction is not consistent with the germline gene, which may arise from a read error. This chain uses TRBV30 with TRBJ2-2, with 7 bases identical to TRBD1. The CDR3 is made up of 15 amino acids. Per the germline V gene, CDR1 is GTSNPN and CDR2 is SVGIG (reference sequence). The CDR3 region is CASAGGKTNTGELFF. The DNA for the CDR3 is TGCGCGTCGGCAGGGGGAAAAACGAACACCGGGGAGCTGTTTTTT.

CDR3 bases: TGCGCCAGCCGGCTAGCCAACACCGGGGAGCTGTTTTTT. Its protein is CASRLANTGELFF. The chain has TRBV5-1 and TRBJ2-2, with a weak D call TRBD2 (5 bases). The CDR3 length is 13 residues. CDR1 is SGHRS and CDR2 is YFSETQ in the germline V gene. V was shortened by 7 bases and J by 2 bases, with 9 bases between the two germline ends.

This chain connects TRBV20-1 to TRBJ1-2; no firm D call. The CDR3 runs 9 residues. Trimming took 7 bases from V and 8 from J, leaving 8 bases between them. Germline V gene lookup returns CDR1 DFQATT and CDR2 SNEGSKA (reference sequence). As DNA, the CDR3 is TGCAGTGGGGCCCGCGGCTACACCTTC. Its translation is CSGARGYTF.

This chain connects TRBV9 to TRBJ2-2, with TRBD2 matching 12 bases. CDR1 is SGDLS, CDR2 YYNGEE, per germline. CDR3 length: 17 amino acids. V lost 3 bases, J lost 5 bases, and 8 bases stayed unmatched. The CDR3 DNA sequence: TGTGCCAGCAGCGCTCCGACTAGCGGGGGAGTAACCGGGGAGCTGTTTTTT. It encodes CASSAPTSGGVTGELFF.

Only a few counts were recorded for this clone. The chain couples TRBV4-3 to TRBJ2-5; a weak D match, TRBD2 (6 bases). The CDR3 covers 16 residues. V shed 0 bases and J shed 6 bases, with 17 bases lying between them. Germline V lookup: CDR1 LGHNA, CDR2 YSLEER. The CDR3 nucleotides read TGCGCCAGCAGCCAAGAGTCGGCGGGGTCTCCCCAGACCCAGTACTTC. Residues: CASSQESAGSPQTQYF.

The chain is built from TRBV4-1 and TRBJ2-7; D is perhaps TRBD1 (6 bases). There are 13 residues in the CDR3. Germline CDR1 is MGHRA and CDR2 is YSYEKL. The V gene lost 0 bases and the J gene lost 6 bases, with 9 bases spanning the gap. As DNA, the CDR3 is TGCGCCAGCAGCCAAGAGGGGGCTAGCGAGCAGTACTTC. Translated: CASSQEGASEQYF.

Turning to this clone: The junction does not match germline at one end; this may be a read error. The rearrangement links TRBV7-6 to TRBJ2-2; a possible D gene is TRBD2 (6 bases). Looked up from germline, CDR1 is SGHVS and CDR2 is FNYEAQ. The CDR3 length is 12 residues. CDR3 DNA: TGTGCCAGCAGCTTAGCGTTGGGGGGGCTGTTTTTT. Translation gives CASSLALGGLFF.

The DNA for the CDR3 is TGTGCCAGCAGCTCCTGGGACAGGGCCTACGAGCAGTACTTC. This gives the protein CASSSWDRAYEQYF. The V and J genes are TRBV11-3 and TRBJ2-7, with 9 bases that match TRBD1. CDR1 and CDR2 from the germline V gene are SGHNT and YENEEA. There are 14 residues in the CDR3. V dropped 4 bases and J dropped 2; count of bases not matched to a gene: 3.

The rearrangement joins TRBV7-3 to TRBJ1-6; 9 nucleotides match TRBD1. This CDR3 region has 13 residues. Germline V gene sequence: CDR1 SGHTA, CDR2 FQGTGA. V dropped 5 bases and J dropped 10; count of bases not matched to a gene: 3. This CDR3 is CASSQDRGSPLHF. For the CDR3, the DNA is TGTGCCAGCAGCCAGGACAGGGGATCACCCCTCCACTTT. Full variable domain (outside the CDR3, taken from reference TRBV7-3 and TRBJ1-6): GAGVSQTPSNKVTEKGKYVELRCDPISGHTALYWYRQSLGQGPEFLIYFQGTGAADDSGLPNDRFFAVRPEGSVSTLKIQRTERGDSAVYLCASSQDRGSPLHFGNGTRLTVT.

This clone has a single count. The chain couples TRBV30 to TRBJ2-7; TRBD1 matches 8 bases. Germline V gene data show CDR1 as GTSNPN and CDR2 as SVGIG (reference sequence). V lost 2 bases, J lost 6 bases, and 6 bases stayed unmatched. CDR3 length equals 13 residues. The CDR3 nucleotides are TGTGCCTGGAGTCTAGACAGGGGTAGCGAGCAGTACTTC. Translating gives CAWSLDRGSEQYF.

The J gene is TRBJ2-7, the V gene TRBV11-2, with TRBD2 identical over 13 bases. The CDR3 loop spans 18 amino acids. J lost 4 bases, V lost 0 bases, and 9 bases had no gene match. Germline values: CDR1 SGHAT, CDR2 FQNNGV. Here the CDR3 DNA reads TGTGCCAGCAGCTTAGATCTTGGGGGGGGACTAGCGGGGTACGAGCAGTACTTC. Its translation: CASSLDLGGGLAGYEQYF.

The sample holds a few counts of this clone. The chain carries TRBV30 and TRBJ1-6, with a tentative D call TRBD1 (6 bases). The V end was cut by 4 bases, the J end by 9 bases, with 13 bases between. CDR1 and CDR2 from the germline V gene are GTSNPN and SVGIG (reference sequence). The CDR3 has 13 amino acids. The CDR3 reads CAWNGQLGSPLHF. The CDR3 DNA follows: TGTGCCTGGAACGGACAGTTGGGTTCACCCCTCCACTTT.

The chain combines TRBV30 with TRBJ2-7; 7 nucleotides align to TRBD1. V shed 3 bases, J shed 3 bases, and the junction held 5 bases outside the gene matches. The CDR3 is 13 residues long. Germline values: CDR1 GTSNPN, CDR2 SVGIG (reference sequence). The CDR3 loop is CAWRGQRYYEQYF. The DNA for the CDR3 is TGTGCCTGGAGGGGACAGAGATACTACGAGCAGTACTTC.

The chain recombines TRBV29-1 with TRBJ1-1; tentatively, D is TRBD1 (6 bases). The CDR3 runs 12 residues. CDR1 and CDR2 (germline): SQVTM, ANQGSEA. V was pared by 7 bases and J by 1 base, with 10 bases between. The DNA for the CDR3 is TGCAGCGGAAAACAGGGGAACACTGAAGCTTTCTTT. This translates into CSGKQGNTEAFF.

This clone occurred a few times. This rearrangement joins TRBV9 to TRBJ2-3, with 12 nucleotides matching TRBD2. Germline V gene sequence: CDR1 SGDLS, CDR2 YYNGEE. The trim removed 4 bases at V and 6 bases at J, leaving 6 bases unmatched. The CDR3 totals 15 residues. The CDR3 loop is CASSPLAGGVDTQYF. CDR3 DNA: TGTGCCAGCAGCCCACTAGCGGGGGGAGTGGATACGCAGTATTTT. The full variable domain, in which reference TRBV9 and TRBJ2-3 provide the parts outside the CDR3, is DSGVTQTPKHLITATGQRVTLRCSPRSGDLSVYWYQQSLDQGLQFLIQYYNGEERAKGNILERFSAQQFPDLHSELNLSSLELGDSALYFCASSPLAGGVDTQYFGPGTRLTVL.